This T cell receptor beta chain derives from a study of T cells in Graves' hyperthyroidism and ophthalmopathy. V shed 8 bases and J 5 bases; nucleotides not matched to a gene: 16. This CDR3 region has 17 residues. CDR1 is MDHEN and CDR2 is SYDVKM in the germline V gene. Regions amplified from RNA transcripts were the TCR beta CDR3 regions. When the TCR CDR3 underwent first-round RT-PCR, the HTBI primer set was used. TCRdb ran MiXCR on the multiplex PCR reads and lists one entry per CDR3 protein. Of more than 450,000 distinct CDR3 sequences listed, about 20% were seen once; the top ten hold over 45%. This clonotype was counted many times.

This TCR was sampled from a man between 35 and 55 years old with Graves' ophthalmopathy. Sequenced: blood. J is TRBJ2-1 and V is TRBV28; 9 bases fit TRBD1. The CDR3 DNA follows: TGTGCCAGCCCTCCTTTCCGGGACAGGGCTAAGGACAATGAGCAGTTCTTC. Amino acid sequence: CASPPFRDRAKDNEQFF.